In this sample, the clone carrying this T cell receptor (beta chain) turned up once. Original processing notes: Amplification from reference gene primers served as the basis for estimated nucleated cell counts. The repertoire was sequenced with immunoSEQ multiplex PCR; TCRdb's copy has only in-frame clones and lacks some. V, J and clone size are those of that table, while D and trimming were read from the DNA. The table includes about half a million clones, about nine tenths detected once. The CDR3 is 13 residues long. Germline V gene sequence: CDR1 SGHRS, CDR2 YFSETQ. With 5 bases removed from V and 6 bases from J, the gap between germline ends came to 11 bases. Cohort assignment relied on participant-reported clinical history. This record comes from a study of blood T cell repertoires in COVID-19. About the study: PBMCs, B-cell-depleted T cells, or T cells were the source of the cDNA or gDNA that made up the material.

This receptor was identified in a woman aged 55-75 years who had recovered from COVID-19. J is TRBJ2-2 and V is TRBV5-1, with D maybe TRBD2 (6 bases). Sequencing input: PBMCs or T cells enriched from blood (not recorded which). DNA for the CDR3: TGCGCCAGCAGTCAGGAGGGGTCCGGGGAGCTGTTTTTT. The encoded protein is CASSQEGSGELFF.